The clone carrying this TCR beta chain was detected ten times or more. CDR1 is MGHDK and CDR2 is SYGVNS in the germline V gene. The CDR3 is made up of 17 amino acids. V gave up 2 bases and J gave up 5 bases; unmatched junction bases: 12. Researchers made TCR beta libraries by using iRepertoire HTBI primers and running Arm-PCR on CDR3 regions. TCRdb fed the multiplex PCR reads into MiXCR, producing one record per CDR3 protein. The sample has roughly 300,000 distinct CDR3 sequences, about 20% seen once. The time point denotes: persistent/refractory GD, antithyroid drugs over 5 years with positive TRAb. Construction of the TCR library relied on RNA isolated from PBMCs. This entry belongs to a study of regulatory T cells in long-lasting Graves disease.

The V gene is TRBV25-1, the J gene TRBJ1-2, with 9 bases lining up with TRBD1. The sequence came from a female donor with Graves disease. Sample: peripheral blood mononuclear cells (PBMCs), taken when the disease was refractory, from a patient treated with antithyroid drugs. CDR3 DNA sequence: TGTGCCAGCAGTGAACCCCCTTCGGGACAGGGCGATTATGGCTACACCTTC. The encoded protein is CASSEPPSGQGDYGYTF.